The sample holds a few counts of the clone carrying this TCR beta chain. This specimen belongs to a study of identical twins. TCRdb re-analysed the 5' RACE reads in MiXCR, keeping a single row per CDR3 protein. The sample has 1.5 million to 2 million distinct CDR3 sequences; less than 35% are singletons. The germline CDR1 and CDR2 sequences are DFQATT and SNEGSKA (reference sequence). This CDR3 has 15 amino acids. V shed 6 bases and J 0 bases; nucleotides not matched to a gene: 5. The chain links TRBV20-1 to TRBJ2-4, with 10 bases lining up with TRBD2. What was sequenced was cord blood. The clonotype comes from a newborn girl in good health. The CDR3 DNA is TGCAGTGCCAGCGGGGGGGTCTTAGCCAAAAACATTCAGTACTTC. Translated: CSASGGVLAKNIQYF.